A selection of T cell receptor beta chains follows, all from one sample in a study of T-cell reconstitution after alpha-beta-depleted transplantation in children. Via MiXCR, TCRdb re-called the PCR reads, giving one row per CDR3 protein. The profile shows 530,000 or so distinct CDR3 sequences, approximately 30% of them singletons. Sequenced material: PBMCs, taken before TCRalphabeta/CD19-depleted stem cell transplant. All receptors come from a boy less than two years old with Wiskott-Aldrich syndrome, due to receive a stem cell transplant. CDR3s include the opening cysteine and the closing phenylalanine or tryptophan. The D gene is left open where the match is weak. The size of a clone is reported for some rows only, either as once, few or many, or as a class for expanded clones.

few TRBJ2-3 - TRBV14 CASSPTGGAYPDTQYF TGTGCCAGCAGCCCCACGGGGGGCGCTTACCCAGATACGCAGTATTTT
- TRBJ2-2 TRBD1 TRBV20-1 CSALGQGAIGELFF TGCAGTGCACTTGGACAGGGGGCAATCGGGGAGCTGTTTTTT
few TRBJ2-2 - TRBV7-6 CASSSRDLTGELFF TGTGCCAGCAGCTCCCGGGATCTCACCGGGGAGCTGTTTTTT
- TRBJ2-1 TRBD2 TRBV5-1 CASSLVLLAGGNEQFF TGCGCCAGCAGCTTGGTATTACTAGCGGGAGGCAATGAGCAGTTCTTC
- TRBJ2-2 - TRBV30 CAHRTVNTGELFF TGTGCCCACCGGACAGTTAACACCGGGGAGCTGTTTTTT
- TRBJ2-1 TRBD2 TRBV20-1 CSASPGLVDEQFF TGCAGTGCTAGCCCGGGACTAGTGGATGAGCAGTTCTTC
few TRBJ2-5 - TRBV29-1 CSVVRVPRTQYF TGCAGCGTTGTTAGGGTTCCCAGGACCCAGTACTTC
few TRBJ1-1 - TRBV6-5 CASRLTDTEAFF TGTGCCAGCAGGTTGACAGACACTGAAGCTTTCTTT
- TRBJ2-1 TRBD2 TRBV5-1 CASSGGTSGRAYNEQFF TGCGCCAGCAGCGGCGGGACTAGCGGGAGGGCATACAATGAGCAGTTCTTC
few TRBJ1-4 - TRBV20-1 CSASSGSREKLFF TGCAGTGCTAGTAGTGGGTCGAGAGAAAAACTGTTTTTT
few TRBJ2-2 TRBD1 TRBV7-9 CASTATGPTGELFF TGTGCCAGCACCGCGACAGGGCCCACCGGGGAGCTGTTTTTT
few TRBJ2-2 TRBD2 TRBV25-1 CASSFRGGATGELFF TGTGCCAGCAGTTTTCGGGGGGGAGCCACCGGGGAGCTGTTTTTT
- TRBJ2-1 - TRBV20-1 CSARDRGRRKQFF TGCAGTGCTAGAGATCGGGGACGGAGAAAGCAGTTCTTC
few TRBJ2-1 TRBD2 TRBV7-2 CASSGGIAGAYNEQFF TGTGCCAGCAGCGGAGGTATAGCGGGAGCTTACAATGAGCAGTTCTTC
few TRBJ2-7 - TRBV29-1 CSVTSAYEQYF TGCAGCGTGACTTCCGCCTACGAGCAGTACTTC
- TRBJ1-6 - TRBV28 CASSLSVRISYNSPLHF TGTGCCAGCAGTTTATCGGTCAGAATCTCCTATAATTCACCCCTCCACTTT
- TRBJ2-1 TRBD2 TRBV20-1 CCARPDSSGRVDEQFF TGCTGTGCTAGACCCGATTCTAGCGGGAGAGTCGATGAGCAGTTCTTC
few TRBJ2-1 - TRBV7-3 CASSLRGRHNEQFF TGTGCCAGCAGCTTAAGGGGGCGGCACAATGAGCAGTTCTTC
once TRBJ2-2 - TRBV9 CASSGTDVGSGELFF TGTGCCAGCAGCGGAACAGATGTAGGTAGCGGGGAGCTGTTTTTT
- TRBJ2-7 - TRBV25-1 CASSDIYSEQYF TGTGCCAGCAGTGATATCTACTCCGAGCAGTACTTC
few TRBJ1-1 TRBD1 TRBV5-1 CASSLGQGFRMNTEAFF TGCGCCAGCAGCTTGGGACAGGGGTTTCGAATGAACACTGAAGCTTTCTTT
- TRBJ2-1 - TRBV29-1 CSGKLVYEQFF TGCAGCGGAAAACTAGTCTATGAGCAGTTCTTC
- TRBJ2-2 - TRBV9 CASSVEIGGPGELFF TGTGCCAGCAGCGTAGAGATCGGAGGGCCCGGGGAGCTGTTTTTT
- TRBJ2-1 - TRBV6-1 CAIGIGTAYNEQFF TGTGCCATCGGAATCGGGACTGCCTACAATGAGCAGTTCTTC
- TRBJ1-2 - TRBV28 CASSPRYRAGYTF TGTGCCAGCAGTCCCCGTTATAGAGCCGGCTACACCTTC
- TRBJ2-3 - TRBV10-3 CAISDVLGTQYF TGTGCCATCAGTGATGTCTTGGGGACGCAGTATTTT
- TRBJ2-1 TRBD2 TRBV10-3 CAISEGGRGEQFF TGTGCCATCAGTGAGGGGGGGAGGGGTGAGCAGTTCTTC
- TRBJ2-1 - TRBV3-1 CASIPRGLYNEQFF TGTGCCAGCATACCACGGGGACTGTACAATGAGCAGTTCTTC
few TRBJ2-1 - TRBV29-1 CSAKDVNEQFF TGCAGCGCCAAGGACGTCAATGAGCAGTTCTTC
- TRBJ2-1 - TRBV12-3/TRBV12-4 CASWRTSMQQFF TGTGCCAGCTGGCGGACCTCGATGCAGCAGTTCTTC
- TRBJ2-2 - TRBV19 CASSIWAVNTGELFF TGTGCCAGTAGTATCTGGGCTGTGAACACCGGGGAGCTGTTTTTT